Reported below is one TCR beta chain. The sample belongs to a study of blood T cell repertoires in COVID-19. Study-wide context: Samples of COVID-19 (acute and convalescent) were obtained from the United States, Italy and Spain. PBMCs, B-cell-depleted T cells, or T cells provided the cDNA or gDNA that made up the material.

Followed over time, Seattle patients had been enrolled while infection was active. The authors' processing: Reference gene primers were amplified, and this amplification served to estimate nucleated cell counts. Produced via immunoSEQ multiplex PCR; TCRdb's table is partial and in-frame only. The V and J calls and clone size come from that table; D and trimming were worked out from the DNA. The table lists fewer than 300,000 clones, approximately 90% of them singletons, with 2.2% in the top ten. The CDR3 sequence is 16 residues long. The germline V gene encodes CDR1 MNHNY and CDR2 SVGAGI (reference sequence). V was clipped by 0 bases and J by 2 bases, with 10 bases between them.

The chain joins TRBV6-6 to TRBJ1-4, with D uncertain. The TCR sequence derives from a woman between 25 and 40 years old with COVID-19, enrolled during active disease. The sample was peripheral blood. The CDR3 protein is CASSYSRERTNEKLFF. The CDR3, as DNA: TGTGCCAGCAGTTACTCCCGTGAACGGACTAATGAAAAACTGTTTTTT.